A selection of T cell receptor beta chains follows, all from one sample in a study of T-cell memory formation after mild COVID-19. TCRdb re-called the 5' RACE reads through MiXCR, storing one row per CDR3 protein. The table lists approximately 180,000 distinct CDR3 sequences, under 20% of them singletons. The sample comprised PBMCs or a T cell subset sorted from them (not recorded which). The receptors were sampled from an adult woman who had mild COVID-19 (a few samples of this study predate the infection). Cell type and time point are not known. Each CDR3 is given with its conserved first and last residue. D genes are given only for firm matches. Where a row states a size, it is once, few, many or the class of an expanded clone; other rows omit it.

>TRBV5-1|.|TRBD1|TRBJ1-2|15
TGCGCCAGCAGCTTGGGGGACAGCCAGCCCTATGGCTACACCTTC
CASSLGDSQPYGYTF
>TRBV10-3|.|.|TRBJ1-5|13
TGTGCCATCATGTCGGCAGCTAATCAGCCCCAGCATTTT
CAIMSAANQPQHF
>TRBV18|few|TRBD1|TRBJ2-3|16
TGTGCCAGCTCACCTCAGGGACAGGCGTCCACAGATACGCAGTATTTT
CASSPQGQASTDTQYF
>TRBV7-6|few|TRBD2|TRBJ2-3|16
TGTGCCAGCAGCTTTAGGGGTAGCGGGACGACAGATACGCAGTATTTT
CASSFRGSGTTDTQYF
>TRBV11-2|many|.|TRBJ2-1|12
TGTGCCAGCAGCTTAGATAGGGATGAGCAGTTCTTC
CASSLDRDEQFF
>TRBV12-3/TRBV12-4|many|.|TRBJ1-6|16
TGTGCCAGCAGTTTAAATGCGGGGCGGCCTAATTCACCCCTCCACTTT
CASSLNAGRPNSPLHF
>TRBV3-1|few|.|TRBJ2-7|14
TGTGCCAGCAGCCAGCTAACAAGGGCCTACGAGCAGTACTTC
CASSQLTRAYEQYF
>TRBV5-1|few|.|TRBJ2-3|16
TGCGCCAGCAGCTTGCCGGCAGGGATTAGCACAGATACGCAGTATTTT
CASSLPAGISTDTQYF
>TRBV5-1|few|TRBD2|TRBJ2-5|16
TGCGCCAGCAGCTTGGTTGCGGGAGTGCCCCAAGAGACCCAGTACTTC
CASSLVAGVPQETQYF
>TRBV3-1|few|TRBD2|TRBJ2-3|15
TGTGCCAGCAGCCAGCGGGGGGGGAGCACAGATACGCAGTATTTT
CASSQRGGSTDTQYF
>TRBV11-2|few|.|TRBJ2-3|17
TGTGCCAGCAGCTTAAATCGCGCTTCCACTAGCACAGATACGCAGTATTTT
CASSLNRASTSTDTQYF
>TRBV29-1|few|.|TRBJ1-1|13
TGCAGCGTCTCGGGACTCATGAACACTGAAGCTTTCTTT
CSVSGLMNTEAFF
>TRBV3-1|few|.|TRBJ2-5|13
TGTGCCAGCAGCCGCGTCCTGCAAGAGACCCAGTACTTC
CASSRVLQETQYF
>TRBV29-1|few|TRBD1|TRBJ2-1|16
TGCAGCGTTGCAACAGGGGGCGCGGGAGCCTACAATGAGCAGTTCTTC
CSVATGGAGAYNEQFF
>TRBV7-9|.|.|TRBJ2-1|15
TGTGCCAGCAGCTTAGCTACACTGGTCAGCCCCGAGCAGTTCTTC
CASSLATLVSPEQFF
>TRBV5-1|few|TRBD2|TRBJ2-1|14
TGCGCCAGCAGCCAAACTAGCGCGCACAATGAGCAGTTCTTC
CASSQTSAHNEQFF
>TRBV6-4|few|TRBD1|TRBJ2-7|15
TGTGCCAGCAGTGAACCCCGGACAGGGGGCTACGAGCAGTACTTC
CASSEPRTGGYEQYF
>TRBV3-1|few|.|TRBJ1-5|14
TGTGCCAGCAGCCAAGGCGCGGGGAATCAGCCCCAGCATTTT
CASSQGAGNQPQHF
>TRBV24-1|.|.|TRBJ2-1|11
TGTGCCACGGCCACAGGGAATGAGCAGTTCTTC
CATATGNEQFF
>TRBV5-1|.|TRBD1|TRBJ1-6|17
TGCGCCAGCAGCCCACGGACAGGGGGCGCGAAGGGTTCACCCCTCCACTTT
CASSPRTGGAKGSPLHF
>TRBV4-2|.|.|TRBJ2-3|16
TGTGCCAGCAGCCCCTTCGGGCAGGCTAGCACAGATACGCAGTATTTT
CASSPFGQASTDTQYF
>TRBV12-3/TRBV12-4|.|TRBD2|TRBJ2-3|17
TGTGCCAGACGACTAGAGCGACTAGCGGGGGGCACAGATACGCAGTATTTT
CARRLERLAGGTDTQYF
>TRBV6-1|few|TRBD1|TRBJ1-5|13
TGTGCCAGCAGTGGGACAGGGCAACAGCCCCAGCATTTT
CASSGTGQQPQHF
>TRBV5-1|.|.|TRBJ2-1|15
TGCGCCAGCAGCTCGGGCTACAGCTCCTACAATGAGCAGTTCTTC
CASSSGYSSYNEQFF